Following are 24 T cell receptor beta chains from one sample sequenced in a study of T cell responses to AZD1222 COVID-19 vaccine. The repertoire was sequenced with immunoSEQ multiplex PCR; TCRdb's copy has only in-frame clones and lacks some. The data hold fewer than 130,000 clones, with about 85% observed a single time. Sequenced here: peripheral blood, sampled 28 days after the second AZD1222 dose. The receptor set was obtained from an adult who received the AZD1222 COVID-19 vaccine.

The V gene is TRBV5-1, the J gene TRBJ2-5; 11 bases agree with TRBD1. CDR1 and CDR2 from the germline V gene are SGHRS and YFSETQ. The V and J ends lost 7 bases and 5 bases, in that order; junction bases with no gene match: 7. The CDR3 has 14 amino acids. In DNA form, the CDR3 reads TGCGCCAGCGGGCGGACAGGGGGCGGCGAGACCCAGTACTTC. Protein: CASGRTGGGETQYF.

This rearrangement joins TRBV11-2 to TRBJ1-2; D ambiguous. CDR1 SGHAT and CDR2 FQNNGV come from the germline V gene. The V end lost 0 bases, the J end lost 9 bases, and 14 bases lay between the germline ends. This CDR3 region has 14 residues. CDR3 coding DNA: TGTGCCAGCAGCTTAGAATTTAGGACGGAAAGCTACACCTTC. As protein: CASSLEFRTESYTF.

The V gene is TRBV9, the J gene TRBJ2-3, with a possible D match to TRBD2 (5 bases). From germline, CDR1 is SGDLS and CDR2 YYNGEE. V was cut by 0 bases and J by 4 bases, with 9 bases left in between. This CDR3 comprises 14 residues. This CDR3 is CASSVAGSADTQYF. The CDR3 DNA sequence: TGTGCCAGCAGCGTAGCGGGATCAGCAGATACGCAGTATTTT.

This sequence joins TRBV20-1 and TRBJ1-5; no firm D call. Per the germline V gene, CDR1 is DFQATT and CDR2 is SNEGSKA (reference sequence). There are 16 residues in the CDR3. Trimming pared 3 bases from V and 7 bases from J, leaving 22 bases between. The CDR3 loop reads CSASPRAFEPHQPQHF. As DNA, the CDR3 is TGCAGTGCTAGTCCCAGAGCGTTTGAGCCGCACCAGCCCCAGCATTTT.

This sequence joins TRBV7-9 and TRBJ2-5; 9 bases match TRBD1. Germline-derived CDR1 and CDR2 are SEHNR and FQNEAQ (reference sequence). Losses at the gene ends were 4 bases for V and 4 bases for J; bases not matched to a gene: 19. The CDR3 covers 19 residues. The CDR3: CASSSSRSPGTGQRETQYF. DNA of the CDR3: TGTGCCAGCAGCTCGTCTCGTTCCCCGGGGACAGGGCAGAGAGAGACCCAGTACTTC.

The chain employs TRBV5-1 and TRBJ1-2, with a weak D call TRBD1 (5 bases). V was pared by 0 bases and J by 10 bases, with 7 bases between. Germline V CDR1 and CDR2: SGHRS, YFSETQ. There are 11 residues in the CDR3. The CDR3 DNA sequence: TGCGCCAGCAGCTTGGGGGGACTCTACACCTTC. It specifies CASSLGGLYTF.

J is TRBJ2-2 and V is TRBV27, with TRBD1 matching 8 bases. V shed 6 bases, J shed 6 bases, and the junction held 15 bases outside the gene matches. CDR3 size: 17 residues. Germline V lookup: CDR1 MNHEY, CDR2 SMNVEV (reference sequence). Here the CDR3 reads CASSSPATGERSGELFF. The CDR3 DNA reads TGTGCCAGCAGCTCACCTGCGACAGGGGAACGATCCGGGGAGCTGTTTTTT.

The rearrangement links TRBV9 to TRBJ2-2, with D unclear. The CDR3 totals 15 residues. Germline CDR1 and CDR2: SGDLS and YYNGEE. Between the trimmed V and J ends, which lost 5 bases and 1 base, there was a span of 12 bases. This chain's CDR3 is CASSLTDVNTGELFF. The CDR3 DNA follows: TGTGCCAGCAGTCTGACGGACGTGAACACCGGGGAGCTGTTTTTT.

The chain carries TRBV6-4 and TRBJ2-1, with D possibly TRBD1 on 5 matching bases. CDR1 and CDR2 from the germline V gene are MRHNA and SNTAGT. The V end lost 3 bases, the J end lost 2 bases, and 17 bases lay between the germline ends. The CDR3 length is 17 residues. In DNA, the CDR3 is TGTGCCAGCAGTGATCCGAATTTCGGACAAGCCTACAATGAGCAGTTCTTC. Amino acids: CASSDPNFGQAYNEQFF.

The rearrangement joins TRBV21-1 to TRBJ2-7; TRBD2, the table's D call, lacks a check against the DNA. TRBV21-1 is flagged as a pseudogene. This CDR3 is built from 15 residues. The CDR3 here is CASGKPSGSTGEQYF. The CDR3 region has the DNA TGTGCCAGCGGCAAACCTAGCGGGAGCACGGGAGAGCAGTACTTC.

The chain combines TRBV19 with TRBJ2-7; 13 nucleotides line up with TRBD2. CDR3 size: 19 residues. Germline V gives CDR1 LNHDA, CDR2 SQIVND (reference sequence). Trimming took 4 bases from V and 5 from J; bases not matched to a gene: 17. CDR3 nucleotide sequence: TGTGCCAGTAGTACCTCCCTCACGGGACTAGCGGGAAGGAGGAACGAGCAGTACTTC. Encoded protein: CASSTSLTGLAGRRNEQYF.

This clone appeared a single time. This sequence joins TRBV9 and TRBJ2-3; D is undetermined. Trimming removed 4 bases from V and 0 bases from J, with 9 bases in between. The CDR3 sequence is 14 residues long. The germline gives CDR1 SGDLS, CDR2 YYNGEE. In DNA form, the CDR3 reads TGTGCCAGCAGCCTATACGGGAGCACAGATACGCAGTATTTT. Translating it yields CASSLYGSTDTQYF.

The chain employs TRBV19 and TRBJ2-1, with 7 bases matching TRBD2. The ends lost 3 bases at V and 7 bases at J; junction bases unmatched: 6. The CDR3 spans 14 residues. Germline values: CDR1 LNHDA, CDR2 SQIVND (reference sequence). As DNA, the CDR3 is TGTGCCAGTAGTATTGGAGGGACTACTAATGAGCAGTTCTTC. The encoded protein is CASSIGGTTNEQFF. Complete variable domain (other parts from reference TRBV19 and TRBJ2-1): DGGITQSPKYLFRKEGQNVTLSCEQNLNHDAMYWYRQDPGQGLRLIYYSQIVNDFQKGDIAEGYSVSREKKESFPLTVTSAQKNPTAFYLCASSIGGTTNEQFFGPGTRLTVL.

The chain recombines TRBV16 with TRBJ2-3; D gene ambiguous. Between the trimmed V and J ends, which lost 2 bases and 8 bases, there was a span of 5 bases. The CDR3 consists of 11 residues. Germline V gives CDR1 KGHSY, CDR2 FQNENV. The CDR3 loop reads CASSQDATQYF. The DNA for the CDR3 is TGTGCCAGCAGCCAAGACGCTACGCAGTATTTT.

This clone was recorded at least ten times. CDR3 protein: CASSRQMTGHNEQFF. CDR3 DNA sequence: TGTGCCAGCAGCCGACAGATGACAGGGCACAATGAGCAGTTCTTC. The chain combines TRBV5-6 with TRBJ2-1, with 7 positions matching TRBD1. The CDR3 has 15 residues. V dropped 4 bases and J dropped 5; count of bases not matched to a gene: 9. Germline assignment: CDR1 SGHDT and CDR2 YYEEEE.

V gene TRBV19 combines with J gene TRBJ2-3; D is unresolved. Germline loops: CDR1 LNHDA, CDR2 SQIVND (reference sequence). This CDR3 comprises 14 residues. The germline V and J ends were trimmed by 7 bases and 1 base, with 12 bases remaining between them. CDR3 sequence: CASMPGRRTDTQYF. The CDR3 DNA follows: TGTGCCAGTATGCCCGGCAGGCGCACAGATACGCAGTATTTT.

The rearrangement links TRBV7-3 to TRBJ2-7; the match to TRBD1 covers 12 bases. After removal of 5 bases from V and 3 bases from J, the junction contained 5 bases not matched to a gene. From germline, CDR1 is SGHTA and CDR2 FQGTGA. The CDR3 consists of 15 residues. As DNA, the CDR3 is TGTGCCAGCAGCCCGGGACAGGGGGCCTTCTACGAGCAGTACTTC. This encodes CASSPGQGAFYEQYF.

This clone was detected only once. DNA of the CDR3: TGTGCCAGCAGCAGAACAGGGGGTAATAATGAAAAACTGTTTTTT. Its protein product is CASSRTGGNNEKLFF. The genes are TRBV27 and TRBJ1-4, with 8 bases lining up with TRBD1. The CDR3 spans 15 residues. The ends lost 6 bases at V and 4 bases at J; junction bases unmatched: 7. CDR1 and CDR2 from the germline V gene are MNHEY and SMNVEV (reference sequence). The variable domain in full, with the rest retrieved from reference TRBV27 and TRBJ1-4, is EAQVTQNPRYLITVTGKKLTVTCSQNMNHEYMSWYRQDPGLGLRQIYYSMNVEVTDKGDVPEGYKVSRKEKRNFPLILESPSPNQTSLYFCASSRTGGNNEKLFFGSGTQLSVL.

Written as DNA, the CDR3 is TGTGCCAGCAGCCCAGGACGGGAGAGGGGCACTGAAGCTTTCTTT. Protein: CASSPGRERGTEAFF. The chain recombines TRBV7-9 with TRBJ1-1; D might be TRBD1 (5 bases). Trimming pared 5 bases from V and 4 bases from J, leaving 17 bases between. Germline CDR1 is SEHNR and CDR2 is FQNEAQ (reference sequence). The CDR3 runs to 15 residues.

The chain recombines TRBV14 with TRBJ1-2; 8 bases align to TRBD1. Germline loops: CDR1 SGHDN, CDR2 FVKESK. V gave up 11 bases and J gave up 6 bases; unmatched junction bases: 8. The CDR3 is 12 amino acids. The CDR3 DNA follows: TGTGCCGCGATCGACAGGGGTCATGGCTACACCTTC. Encoded protein: CAAIDRGHGYTF. The complete variable domain, with remaining parts taken from reference TRBV14 and TRBJ1-2, reads EAGVTQFPSHSVIEKGQTVTLRCDPISGHDNLYWYRRVMGKEIKFLLHFVKESKQDESGMPNNRFLAERTGGTYSTLKVQPAELEDSGVYFCAAIDRGHGYTFGSGTRLTVV.

This rearrangement joins TRBV10-3 to TRBJ1-2, with TRBD1 as a possible D gene (5 bases). The CDR3 covers 13 residues. V gave up 4 bases and J gave up 7 bases, with 13 bases separating them. Germline lookup yields CDR1 ENHRY and CDR2 SYGVKD. The CDR3: CAISGGGLGGYTF. The CDR3 bases are TGTGCCATCAGTGGCGGGGGATTGGGTGGCTACACCTTC.

The chain combines TRBV10-3 with TRBJ2-1, with D hard to call. CDR3 length: 14 amino acids. Germline CDR1 ENHRY, CDR2 SYGVKD. V gave up 6 bases and J gave up 0 bases, with 9 bases separating them. The CDR3 DNA follows: TGTGCCATCAGGGACCGTTACTCCTACAATGAGCAGTTCTTC. This translates into CAIRDRYSYNEQFF.

J is TRBJ2-7 and V is TRBV3-1 (or the pseudogene TRBV3-2), with TRBD1 matching 7 bases. Looked up from germline, CDR1 is LGHDT and CDR2 is YNNKEL (reference sequence). CDR3 length equals 13 residues. V was pared by 6 bases and J by 6 bases, with 8 bases of the junction left unmatched. The chain's CDR3 is CASSPGQKSEQYF. In DNA form, the CDR3 reads TGTGCCAGCAGTCCGGGACAGAAGTCCGAGCAGTACTTC.

The rearrangement joins TRBV18 to TRBJ2-7; D perhaps matches TRBD2 (5 bases). The CDR3 runs 13 residues. V lost 2 bases and J lost 7, with 12 bases in between. Germline V gene data show CDR1 as KGHSH and CDR2 as LQKENI. The CDR3 coding sequence is TGTGCCAGCTCACCAGGAGGTTTGGATGAGCAGTACTTC. It is translated as CASSPGGLDEQYF.